This T cell receptor beta chain was captured by sequencing in a study of T cell responses to AZD1222 COVID-19 vaccine. Findings of the study overall: After two AZD1222 doses, spike-specific TCR breadth and depth rose versus day 0. Dominant CD4 TCR responses targeted spike regions 160-218 and 743-854. Recipients of AZD1222 seropositive at baseline numbered only five or six.

The germline V gene has CDR1 MNHEY and CDR2 SVGAGI. V shed 5 bases and J shed 5 bases, with 8 bases lying between them. This CDR3 has 12 residues. Here immunoSEQ multiplex PCR was the method, and the copy in TCRdb shows in-frame clones only, minus some. This table holds around 200,000 clones, 85% to 95% found once. Notes on this clone: Its cognate antigen is unknown.

Second doses at about 4 or about 12 weeks were pooled. The sequence was collected from an adult who received the AZD1222 COVID-19 vaccine. This chain links TRBV6-5 with TRBJ2-3; D gene ambiguous. The specimen was peripheral blood, collected 28 days after the second AZD1222 dose. The CDR3 here is CASSPDGDTQYF. The CDR3 DNA reads TGTGCCAGCAGTCCGGACGGAGATACGCAGTATTTT.